The rows below give T cell receptor beta chains drawn from one sample of a study of T cell responses to AZD1222 COVID-19 vaccine. Sequencing used immunoSEQ multiplex PCR; TCRdb keeps in-frame clones, though not all of them. Of more than 150,000 clones detected, 88% appear once; the ten largest clones hold 26%. The specimen was peripheral blood, collected 28 days after the second AZD1222 dose. The source is an adult who received the AZD1222 COVID-19 vaccine. CDR3s include the opening cysteine and the closing phenylalanine or tryptophan. D genes are given only for firm matches. Where a row states a size, it is once, few, many or the class of an expanded clone; other rows omit it.

d_gene	v_gene	abundance	j_gene	CDR3nt	CDR3aa
-	TRBV6-5	-	TRBJ2-2	TGTGCCAGCAGTCTGCGGAGGGCCGGGGAGCTGTTTTTT	CASSLRRAGELFF
TRBD2	TRBV9	-	TRBJ2-5	TGTGCCAGCAGCTACAGCGGGAGTGGCCAAGAGACCCAGTACTTC	CASSYSGSGQETQYF
TRBD2	TRBV28	once	TRBJ2-3	TGTGCCAGCAGTTCCCTTCTGAGCGGGGCTCGAGATACGCAGTATTTT	CASSSLLSGARDTQYF
-	TRBV20-1	few	TRBJ2-7	TGCAGTGCCTTCCTACCCTACGAGCAGTACTTC	CSAFLPYEQYF
-	TRBV27	-	TRBJ1-1	TGTGCCAGCAGTCCTCTCCTTTGGGGATTGTTCCCTGAAGCTTTCTTT	CASSPLLWGLFPEAFF
-	TRBV28	-	TRBJ2-3	TGTGCCAGCAGTTCCGGGGATGTAGAGGGCCTCAATACGCAGTATTTT	CASSSGDVEGLNTQYF
TRBD1	TRBV6-2/TRBV6-3	-	TRBJ1-5	TGTGCCAGCAGTTACGTAGACAGGGTGCCTTGGCAGCCCCAGCATTTT	CASSYVDRVPWQPQHF
TRBD1	TRBV5-8	-	TRBJ2-7	TGTGCCAGCAGCCCATGGACAGGGGGCTACGAGCAGTACTTC	CASSPWTGGYEQYF
-	TRBV28	-	TRBJ2-7	TGTGCCAGCAATTACTTCTCCTACGAGCAGTACTTC	CASNYFSYEQYF
-	TRBV28	-	TRBJ2-1	TGTGCCAGCAGTTTGGGACCCCGACTAAAGTTCTTC	CASSLGPRLKFF
-	TRBV28	few	TRBJ2-7	TGTGCCAGCAGCTTCGCGGGGTTTCTGAGCTCCTACGAGCAGTACTTC	CASSFAGFLSSYEQYF
-	TRBV6-6	-	TRBJ1-1	TGTGCCAGTAAGGACTCTCCAGGGGTTATGAACACTGAAGCTTTCTTT	CASKDSPGVMNTEAFF
TRBD1	TRBV6-2/TRBV6-3	-	TRBJ2-7	TGTGCCAGCAGTTACGGGGACAGGGGGCGCGAGCAGTACTTC	CASSYGDRGREQYF